This TCR beta chain was captured in a study of blood T cell repertoires in COVID-19 (dated by TCRdb to the early 2020s). Broadly, across the study: Samples from collaborators originated in the United States, Italy and Spain and spanned both the acute and convalescent phases of COVID-19. The material from the prospective study consisted of cDNA or gDNA derived from T cells, B-cell-depleted T cells, or PBMCs. Subjects who had been exposed to COVID-19, were actively infected with it, or had recovered from it provided the deeply sampled blood TCRbeta repertoires that made up the dataset. The repertoires were made available in a free public database intended to serve as a resource for research on the immune response to SARS-CoV-2. The samples were drawn from the first 160 participants of the ongoing ImmuneRACE study and from more than 1,000 subjects provided by 6 global collaborators. A de-identified subject ID, COVID-19 status, age in years and sex were almost always included in the sample metadata. Where available, HLA class I and class II types were obtained from metadata supplied by the sample provider rather than from assay-based typing.

The immunoSEQ Assay, a bias-controlled multiplex PCR, was used to amplify TCRbeta CDR3 regions from genomic DNA. In the source study's methods: Within the assay, amplification of reference gene primers was used to estimate how many nucleated cells each sample contained. Sequence reads were collapsed and filtered to measure the absolute abundance of every unique TCRbeta CDR3 rearrangement. For each sample, productive Simpson clonality was calculated as the square root of Simpson's diversity index across productive rearrangements. Drawn from immuneACCESS, this table holds only the in-frame rearrangements with V and J called that TCRdb kept. Clones are partly lost; checked studies trace under half to an unresolved V gene and leave the rest unexplained. V, J and clone size reflect that table, while D and trimming were determined from the DNA. This sample lists some 150,000 clones; 82% were detected once. The ten largest clonotypes hold approximately 4.1% of the sample.

On this clone: The target of this receptor is not known. Per-nucleotide qualities are absent, and no much larger clonotype sits a single base away.

Collaborating institutions collected whole blood in K2EDTA tubes following their own protocols. For TCRbeta analysis, collaborators shipped samples in one of three forms: frozen whole blood, isolated PBMCs, or DNA extracted from either of those sample types. CDR1 and CDR2 are drawn from the germline V gene: LGHNA, YNFKEQ. V ends up 2 bases short and J 2 bases short, with an unmatched junction base count of 5. Including cysteine and phenylalanine, the CDR3 has 16 amino acids. CDR3 DNA only is kept here, 48 bases in frame from base 1. What the study reported, not specific to this receptor: Clinical and demographic metadata were provided uncurated, with the amount varying by source and participant.

The sequence was obtained from an elderly woman with acute or convalescent COVID-19. Sequences were obtained from peripheral blood. The sequence joins TRBV4-2 to TRBJ1-5; 8 bases in the junction line up with TRBD1. The nucleotide sequence reads as follows: TGTGCCAGCAGCCAAAGAACAGGGGGGGGCAATCAGCCCCAGCATTTT. This encodes CASSQRTGGGNQPQHF.